This T cell receptor beta chain was recorded in a study of blood T cell repertoires in COVID-19. About the study: Acute and convalescent COVID-19 samples came from the United States, Italy and Spain. Nucleic acid was either cDNA or gDNA, and it came from T cells, B-cell-depleted T cells, or PBMCs.

Methods used by the authors: The assay estimated nucleated cells by amplifying reference gene primers. Profiling relied on immunoSEQ multiplex PCR, and the TCRdb table lists in-frame clones only, not all of them. That table gives V, J and clone size, and the DNA gave D and trimming. The sample consists of about 62,000 clones, roughly three quarters of them appearing once. The sequence was obtained from a woman at least 80 years old with active or convalescent COVID-19. The sample comprised peripheral blood.

CDR3 residues: CASSNPVWGGSSYEQYF. The CDR3 nucleotides read TGTGCCAGCTCAAACCCCGTCTGGGGGGGGAGCTCCTACGAGCAGTACTTC. The V gene is TRBV18, the J gene TRBJ2-7; TRBD2 matches at 7 bases. Looked up from germline, CDR1 is KGHSH and CDR2 is LQKENI. The CDR3 spans 17 residues. The junction had 13 bases not matched to a gene; V was cut back by 5 bases and J by 0 bases. The full variable domain, in which reference TRBV18 and TRBJ2-7 provide the parts outside the CDR3, is NAGVMQNPRHLVRRRGQEARLRCSPMKGHSHVYWYRQLPEEGLKFMVYLQKENIIDESGMPKERFSAEFPKEGPSILRIQQVVRGDSAAYFCASSNPVWGGSSYEQYFGPGTRLTVT.